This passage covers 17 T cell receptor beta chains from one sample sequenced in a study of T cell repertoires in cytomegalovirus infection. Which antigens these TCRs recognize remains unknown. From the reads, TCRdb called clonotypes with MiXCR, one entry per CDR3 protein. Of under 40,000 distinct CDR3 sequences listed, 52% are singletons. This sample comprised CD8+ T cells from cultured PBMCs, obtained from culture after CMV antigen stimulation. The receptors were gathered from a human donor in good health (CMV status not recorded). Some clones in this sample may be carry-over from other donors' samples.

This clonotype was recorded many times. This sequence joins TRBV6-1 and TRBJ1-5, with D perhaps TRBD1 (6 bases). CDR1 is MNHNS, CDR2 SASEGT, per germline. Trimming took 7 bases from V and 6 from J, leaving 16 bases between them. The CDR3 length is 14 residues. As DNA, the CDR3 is TGTGCCAGCAAGTCGACAGGCTGGGGTCAGCCCCAGCATTTT. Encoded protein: CASKSTGWGQPQHF.

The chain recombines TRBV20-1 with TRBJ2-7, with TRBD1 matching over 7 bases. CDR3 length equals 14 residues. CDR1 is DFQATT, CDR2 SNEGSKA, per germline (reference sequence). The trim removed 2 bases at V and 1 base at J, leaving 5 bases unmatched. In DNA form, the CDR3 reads TGCAGTGCTAGACACACACAGGGGTCCTACGAGCAGTACTTC. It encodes CSARHTQGSYEQYF.

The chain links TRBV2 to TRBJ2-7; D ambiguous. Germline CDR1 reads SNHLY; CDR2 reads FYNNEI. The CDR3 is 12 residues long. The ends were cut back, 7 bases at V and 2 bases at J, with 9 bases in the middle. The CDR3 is CASTVTAYEQYF. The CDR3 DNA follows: TGTGCCAGCACCGTTACGGCCTACGAGCAGTACTTC.

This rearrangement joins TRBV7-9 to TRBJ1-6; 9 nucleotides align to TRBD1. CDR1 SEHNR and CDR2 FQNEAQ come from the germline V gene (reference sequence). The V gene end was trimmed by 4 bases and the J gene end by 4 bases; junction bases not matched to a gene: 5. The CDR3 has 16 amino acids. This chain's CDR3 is CASSSRQGGYNSPLHF. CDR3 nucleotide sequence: TGTGCCAGCAGCTCCCGACAGGGGGGATATAATTCACCCCTCCACTTT.

CDR3 DNA sequence: TGCGCCAGCAGCCAAGCCGACGCCGGGACAGGGGCCTACGAGCAGTACTTC. Protein: CASSQADAGTGAYEQYF. V usage is TRBV4-1 and J usage is TRBJ2-7; 10 nucleotides agree with TRBD1. CDR3 length: 17 residues. The V segment lost 1 base and the J segment 2 bases; nucleotides outside the gene matches: 8. CDR1 is MGHRA, CDR2 YSYEKL, per germline.

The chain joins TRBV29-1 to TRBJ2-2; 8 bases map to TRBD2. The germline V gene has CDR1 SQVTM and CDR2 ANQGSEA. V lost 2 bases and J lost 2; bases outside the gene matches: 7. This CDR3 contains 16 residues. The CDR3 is CSVEHIREGNTGELFF. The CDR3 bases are TGCAGCGTTGAACATATTCGGGAGGGAAACACCGGGGAGCTGTTTTTT.

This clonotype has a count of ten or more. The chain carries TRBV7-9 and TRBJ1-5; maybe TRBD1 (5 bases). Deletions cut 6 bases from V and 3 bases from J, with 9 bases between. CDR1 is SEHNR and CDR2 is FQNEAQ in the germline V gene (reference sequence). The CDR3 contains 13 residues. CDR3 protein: CASSPDNNQPQHF. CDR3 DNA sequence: TGTGCCAGCAGTCCGGACAACAATCAGCCCCAGCATTTT.

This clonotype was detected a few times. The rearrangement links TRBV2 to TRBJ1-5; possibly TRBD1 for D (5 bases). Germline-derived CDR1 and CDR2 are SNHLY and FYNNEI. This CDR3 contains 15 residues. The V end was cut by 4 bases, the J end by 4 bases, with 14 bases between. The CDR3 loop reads CASSAILGGNQPQHF. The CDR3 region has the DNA TGTGCCAGCAGTGCAATATTGGGGGGGAATCAGCCCCAGCATTTT.

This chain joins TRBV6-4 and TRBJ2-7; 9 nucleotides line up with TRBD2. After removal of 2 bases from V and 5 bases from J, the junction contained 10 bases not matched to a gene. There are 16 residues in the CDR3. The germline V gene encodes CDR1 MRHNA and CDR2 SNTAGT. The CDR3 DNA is TGTGCCAGCAGTGACGTTCTAGCGGGGACAAACCACGAGCAGTACTTC. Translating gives CASSDVLAGTNHEQYF.

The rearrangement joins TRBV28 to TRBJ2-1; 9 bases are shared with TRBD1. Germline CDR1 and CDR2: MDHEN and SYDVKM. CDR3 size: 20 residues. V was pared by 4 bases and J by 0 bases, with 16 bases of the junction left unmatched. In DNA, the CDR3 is TGTGCCAGCAGTTCCCTCCGGGACAGGGAAGGGAAGAGCTCCTACAATGAGCAGTTCTTC. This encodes CASSSLRDREGKSSYNEQFF.

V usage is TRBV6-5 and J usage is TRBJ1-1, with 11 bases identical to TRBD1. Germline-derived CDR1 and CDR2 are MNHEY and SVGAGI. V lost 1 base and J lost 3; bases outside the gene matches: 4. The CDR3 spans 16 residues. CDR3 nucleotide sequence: TGTGCCAGCAGTTACTTGGGGACAGGGGGAGACACTGAAGCTTTCTTT. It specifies CASSYLGTGGDTEAFF.

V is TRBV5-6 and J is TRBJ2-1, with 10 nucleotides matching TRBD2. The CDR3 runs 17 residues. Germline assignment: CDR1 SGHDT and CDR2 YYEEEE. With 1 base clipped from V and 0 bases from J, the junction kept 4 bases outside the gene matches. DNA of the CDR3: TGTGCCAGCAGCTTGCCTAGCGGGAGTTTCTCCTACAATGAGCAGTTCTTC. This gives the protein CASSLPSGSFSYNEQFF.

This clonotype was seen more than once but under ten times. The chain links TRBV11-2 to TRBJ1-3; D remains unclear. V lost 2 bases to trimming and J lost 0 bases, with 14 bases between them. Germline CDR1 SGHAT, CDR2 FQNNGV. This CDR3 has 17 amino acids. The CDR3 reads CASSLWVQRGSGNTIYF. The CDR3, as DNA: TGTGCCAGCAGCTTATGGGTTCAGCGGGGCTCTGGAAACACCATATATTTT.

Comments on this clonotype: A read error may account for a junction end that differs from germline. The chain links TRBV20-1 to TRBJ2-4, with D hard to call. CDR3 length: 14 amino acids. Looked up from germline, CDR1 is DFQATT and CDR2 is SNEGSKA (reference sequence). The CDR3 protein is CSARDTQIKNLQYF. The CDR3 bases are TGCAGTGCTCGAGATACACAGATCAAAAACCTTCAGTACTTC.

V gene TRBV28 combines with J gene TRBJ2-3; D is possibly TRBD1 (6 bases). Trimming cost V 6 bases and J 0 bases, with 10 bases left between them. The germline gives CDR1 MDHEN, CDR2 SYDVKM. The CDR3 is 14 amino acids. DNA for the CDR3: TGTGCCAGCAGCCCTGACAGGAGCACAGATACGCAGTATTTT. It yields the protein CASSPDRSTDTQYF. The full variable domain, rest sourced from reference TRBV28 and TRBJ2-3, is DVKVTQSSRYLVKRTGEKVFLECVQDMDHENMFWYRQDPGLGLRLIYFSYDVKMKEKGDIPEGYSVSREKKERFSLILESASTNQTSMYLCASSPDRSTDTQYFGPGTRLTVL.

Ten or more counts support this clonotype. This chain's CDR3 is CASRRLAGGNEQFF. As DNA, the CDR3 is TGTGCCAGCAGAAGACTAGCGGGGGGGAATGAGCAGTTCTTC. This chain links TRBV6-1 with TRBJ2-1, with 14 positions matching TRBD2. CDR1 and CDR2 (germline): MNHNS, SASEGT. Unmatched junction bases numbered 2, after V lost 6 bases and J lost 7 bases. The length of the CDR3 is 14 residues.

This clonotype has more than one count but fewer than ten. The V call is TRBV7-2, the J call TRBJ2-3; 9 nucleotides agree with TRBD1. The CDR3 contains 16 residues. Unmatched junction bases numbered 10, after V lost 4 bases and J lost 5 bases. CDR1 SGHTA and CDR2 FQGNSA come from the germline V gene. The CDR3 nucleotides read TGTGCCAGCAGCTGGCTGGCGGGGACAGGGATAGATACGCAGTATTTT. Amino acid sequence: CASSWLAGTGIDTQYF.